A selection of T cell receptor beta chains follows, all from one sample in a study of blood T cell repertoires in COVID-19. Some clones are missing from TCRdb's copy, which holds only in-frame ones; the method was immunoSEQ multiplex PCR. The sample consists of around 190,000 clones, about 88% of them appearing once. Source material: PBMCs or T cells enriched from blood (not recorded which). These receptors all come from a middle-aged woman in a cohort exposed to, infected with or recovered from COVID-19 (not recorded which). Both conserved end residues are trimmed from each CDR3. The D gene is left open where the match is weak. The size of a clone is reported for some rows only, either as once, few or many, or as a class for expanded clones.

D: TRBD1; size: NA; length: 12; V: TRBV28; CDR3: ASTELQGDYGYT
D: TRBD2; size: NA; length: 13; V: TRBV2; CDR3: ASLLGGRATGELF
D: TRBD1; size: NA; length: 9; V: TRBV20-1; CDR3: SAIQGTEQF
D: NA; size: NA; length: 11; V: TRBV2; CDR3: ASRDTGNQPQH
D: NA; size: few; length: 11; V: TRBV9; CDR3: ASCFAGQGEQF
D: TRBD1; size: NA; length: 12; V: TRBV19; CDR3: ASKTGEGGVGYT
D: NA; size: NA; length: 14; V: TRBV28; CDR3: ASSAYRQGHAYGYT
D: NA; size: NA; length: 13; V: TRBV19; CDR3: ASSLHRNRLDGYT
D: NA; size: NA; length: 12; V: TRBV10-2; CDR3: ASTFKGFTGELF
D: TRBD2; size: NA; length: 13; V: TRBV14; CDR3: ASSQSRAGNNEQF
D: NA; size: once; length: 13; V: TRBV18; CDR3: ASSPLKEGVTEAF
D: NA; size: NA; length: 13; V: TRBV3-1/TRBV3-2; CDR3: ASSLRSGSYNEQF
D: TRBD2; size: NA; length: 13; V: TRBV6-2/TRBV6-3; CDR3: ASSPLAGDVETQY
D: TRBD2; size: NA; length: 13; V: TRBV10-2; CDR3: ASSDRGLGYNEQF
D: NA; size: NA; length: 11; V: TRBV5-4; CDR3: ASSSVGDTEAF
D: TRBD1; size: NA; length: 14; V: TRBV24-1; CDR3: ATSDPGQGDTGELF
D: NA; size: many; length: 13; V: TRBV6-1; CDR3: ASSEEAGSYNEQF
D: TRBD1; size: NA; length: 12; V: TRBV6-1; CDR3: ASSEDRGVVEAF
D: NA; size: NA; length: 13; V: TRBV4-1; CDR3: ASSQDARSTYGYT
D: TRBD1; size: NA; length: 14; V: TRBV11-2; CDR3: ASSFIPGQGSYEQY
D: TRBD1; size: NA; length: 12; V: TRBV12-5; CDR3: ASGYRGPATEAF
D: TRBD1; size: NA; length: 11; V: TRBV7-9; CDR3: ASSLTGKETQY
D: TRBD1; size: once; length: 13; V: TRBV13; CDR3: ASSRRQGMNTEAF
D: NA; size: NA; length: 12; V: TRBV6-5; CDR3: ASAARGGSQPQH
D: NA; size: NA; length: 12; V: TRBV12-5; CDR3: ASGSTGDYNEQF
D: NA; size: few; length: 12; V: TRBV20-1; CDR3: SASSGQVNQPQH
D: TRBD2; size: NA; length: 12; V: TRBV19; CDR3: ASSIPGLANEQF
D: TRBD1; size: NA; length: 14; V: TRBV7-8; CDR3: ASSWPWTGRDTEAF
D: NA; size: NA; length: 13; V: TRBV5-4; CDR3: ASSSGGQTGNTIY
D: TRBD2; size: NA; length: 13; V: TRBV7-2; CDR3: ASSLAPSGSYEQY
D: NA; size: NA; length: 12; V: TRBV7-8; CDR3: ASSLGAGSTEAF